The 10 T cell receptor beta chains below were found in one sample sequenced in a study of T cell changes during pregnancy in multiple sclerosis. Generated by immunoSEQ multiplex PCR, the TCRdb table keeps only in-frame clones and is missing some. The sample carries 90,000 to 100,000 clones, 80% to 95% recorded once. This specimen consisted of peripheral blood, obtained in the first trimester of pregnancy. Every receptor here comes from a female donor with multiple sclerosis, enrolled in a pregnancy study.

The chain uses TRBV2 and TRBJ1-5, with D possibly TRBD1 on 6 matching bases. Germline CDR1 and CDR2: SNHLY and FYNNEI. Deletions cut 4 bases from V and 5 bases from J, with 12 bases between. The CDR3 extends over 14 amino acids. The CDR3 DNA reads as TGTGCCAGCAGTGCCGACAGGACCTATCAGCCCCAGCATTTT. Its translation is CASSADRTYQPQHF.

The rearrangement links TRBV7-9 to TRBJ2-1; maybe TRBD1 (5 bases). Per germline, CDR1 SEHNR and CDR2 FQNEAQ (reference sequence). V dropped 5 bases and J dropped 4 bases, with 12 bases sitting between them. CDR3 size: 14 residues. CDR3 residues: CASSLLGAYNEQFF. CDR3 DNA: TGTGCCAGCAGCCTCCTAGGGGCATACAATGAGCAGTTCTTC.

The rearrangement joins TRBV30 to TRBJ1-6, with D unresolved. The CDR3 spans 13 residues. The ends were cut back, 8 bases at V and 4 bases at J, with 12 bases in the middle. Germline V gene sequence: CDR1 GTSNPN, CDR2 SVGIG (reference sequence). DNA for the CDR3: TGTGCCGCCGAGGACTCGTATAATTCACCCCTCCACTTT. Translating it yields CAAEDSYNSPLHF.

This chain joins TRBV6-5 and TRBJ1-2; D uncertain. The V end was cut by 4 bases, the J end by 8 bases, with 11 bases between. CDR1 is MNHEY and CDR2 is SVGAGI in the germline V gene. The length of the CDR3 is 12 residues. In nucleotides, the CDR3 is TGTGCCAGCAGTTCCCGGGTCGGCGGCTACACCTTC. It encodes CASSSRVGGYTF.

The chain has TRBV18 and TRBJ1-2; a possible D gene is TRBD1 (6 bases). The CDR3 has 13 residues. V dropped 6 bases and J dropped 8 bases, with 16 bases sitting between them. Germline assignment: CDR1 KGHSH and CDR2 LQKENI. This chain's CDR3 is CASSERGGGGYTF. The CDR3 DNA reads as TGTGCCAGCTCCGAACGCGGCGGGGGCGGCTACACCTTC.

This chain connects TRBV7-9 to TRBJ1-2; 7 nucleotides align to TRBD1. The CDR3 has 15 residues. After removal of 1 base from V and 5 bases from J, the junction contained 7 bases not matched to a gene. CDR1 SEHNR and CDR2 FQNEAQ come from the germline V gene (reference sequence). CDR3 loop: CASSLGQGWEYGYTF. The CDR3, as DNA: TGTGCCAGCAGCTTAGGACAGGGCTGGGAGTATGGCTACACCTTC. The variable domain in full, with the rest retrieved from reference TRBV7-9 and TRBJ1-2, is DTGVSQNPRHKITKRGQNVTFRCDPISEHNRLYWYRQTLGQGPEFLTYFQNEAQLEKSRLLSDRFSAERPKGSFSTLEIQRTEQGDSAMYLCASSLGQGWEYGYTFGSGTRLTVV.

V gene TRBV7-6 combines with J gene TRBJ2-5; a weak D match, TRBD1 (6 bases). Trimming took 0 bases from V and 2 from J, leaving 10 bases between them. CDR3 length: 15 residues. Germline lookup yields CDR1 SGHVS and CDR2 FNYEAQ. The CDR3 region has the DNA TGTGCCAGCAGCTTAGCAGGGGGTGAACAAGAGACCCAGTACTTC. It is translated as CASSLAGGEQETQYF.

The chain employs TRBV29-1 and TRBJ2-1, with a possible D match to TRBD1 (5 bases). With 6 bases removed from V and 5 bases from J, the gap between germline ends came to 17 bases. Germline CDR1 is SQVTM and CDR2 is ANQGSEA. The CDR3 contains 14 residues. The CDR3 loop is CSVLTYGQDNEQFF. DNA for the CDR3: TGCAGCGTACTAACCTACGGACAAGACAATGAGCAGTTCTTC.

This clone was seen just once. The rearrangement uses TRBV7-3 and TRBJ2-5, with 9 bases that match TRBD1. Germline trimming cut 5 bases from V and 3 bases from J; bases unmatched to any gene: 4. The CDR3 sequence is 14 residues long. Per germline, CDR1 SGHTA and CDR2 FQGTGA. The CDR3 protein is CASSPTGGKETQYF. In DNA form, the CDR3 reads TGTGCCAGCAGCCCGACAGGGGGGAAAGAGACCCAGTACTTC.

The gene calls are TRBV18 and TRBJ1-1, with D possibly TRBD1 on 6 matching bases. CDR3 size: 17 residues. V was clipped by 3 bases and J by 7 bases, with 24 bases between them. The germline CDR1 and CDR2 sequences are KGHSH and LQKENI. CDR3 in DNA: TGTGCCAGCTCACCTGGGAGAACCGGGACATCCAAGGGTGAAGCTTTCTTT. Its translation is CASSPGRTGTSKGEAFF.